A few counts support the clone carrying this TCR beta chain. The CDR3 runs to 14 residues. Trimming removed 4 bases at V and 5 bases at J, with 15 bases between. Germline V lookup: CDR1 SGHDT, CDR2 YYEEEE. These data come from a study of control samples from healthy donors and cancer patients. TCRdb keeps only in-frame clones here, not all; method: immunoSEQ multiplex PCR. The data hold about 22,000 clones, with 84% observed a single time. The receptor's source is a man in his fifties or sixties with colorectal cancer. The chain uses TRBV5-6 and TRBJ1-1, with D hard to call. Sequencing was performed on PBMCs. CDR3 amino acids: CASSLGMVETEAFF. Here the CDR3 DNA reads TGTGCCAGCAGCCTGGGAATGGTAGAGACTGAAGCTTTCTTT.